This TCR beta chain was identified in a study of T-cell reconstitution after alpha-beta-depleted transplantation in children. Library preparation (for TCRbeta) was performed with unique molecular identifiers. One entry per CDR3 protein results from TCRdb running MiXCR on the PCR reads. The repertoire holds about 110,000 distinct CDR3 sequences, with 5% to 7% as singletons. This clonotype was detected only a few times. The target antigen is unknown. CDR1 SGHVS and CDR2 FQNEAQ come from the germline V gene. The CDR3 is 12 residues long. Trimming pared 3 bases from V and 11 bases from J, leaving 13 bases between. Findings and limits, study-wide: Alpha-beta T cells present about two months after transplant were reported to originate from several hundred expanded graft clones. Diversity of TCRbeta at day 60 was high in some patients, arising from surviving recipient T cells and thymic progenitors. One year after transplant, T-cell counts and diversity came mostly from newly produced T cells.

The sequenced sample was PBMCs, mostly from graft donor cells, obtained 360 days after TCRalphabeta/CD19-depleted stem cell transplant. The receptor comes from a male patient aged 2-15 years who had a stem cell transplant for acute lymphoblastic leukemia, so the T cells may come from the graft donor. V and J are TRBV7-8 and TRBJ1-1; the D gene is possibly TRBD1 (5 bases). This chain's CDR3 is CASSFQGRLAFF. For the CDR3, the DNA is TGTGCCAGCAGCTTCCAGGGTCGTCTGGCTTTCTTT.